This T cell receptor (beta chain) was recorded in a study of blood T cell repertoires in COVID-19. In the authors' methods: Reference gene primers were amplified, and this amplification served to estimate nucleated cell counts. The method was immunoSEQ multiplex PCR; TCRdb's version includes in-frame clones alone and lacks a portion of them. V and J calls and clone size are given by that table; D and trimming were obtained from the DNA. The sample records some 510,000 clones, around 87% being singletons. CDR1 and CDR2 from the germline V gene are LGHNA and YSLEER. With V trimmed by 3 bases and J by 3 bases, 6 bases remained unmatched. The CDR3 consists of 15 residues. Self-reported history from a screening survey and questionnaire set each donor's cohort.

The sequence was obtained from a woman aged 40 to 49 who had recovered from COVID-19. Material for sequencing was PBMCs or T cells enriched from blood (not recorded which). The chain links TRBV4-3 to TRBJ1-2; TRBD1 matches 8 bases. DNA for the CDR3: TGCGCCAGCAGCCACCGGACAGGGCCCGACTATGGCTACACCTTC. As protein: CASSHRTGPDYGYTF.